The 27 T cell receptor beta chains listed next were all sequenced from one sample in a study of HIV-infected patients and healthy controls. Follow-up blood was drawn about 14 weeks, roughly three months, after antiretroviral therapy began. Whole blood was used without fractionation, so all unsorted peripheral T cells were included. Around 500 ng RNA was reverse transcribed with alpha and beta constant-region primers. Using multiplexing indices, alpha and beta chain libraries were generated apart by chain-specific third strand synthesis. MiXCR, run by TCRdb on the 5' RACE reads, gives a single entry per CDR3 protein. The sample has about 8,600 distinct CDR3 sequences, 8.7% seen once. The sample here was blood, taken during antiretroviral therapy. These receptors all come from an adult with HIV infection.

This clonotype was seen repeatedly, ten times or more. This chain connects TRBV7-3 to TRBJ2-3; 9 bases match TRBD2. CDR1 and CDR2 (germline): SGHTA, FQGTGA. Trimming removed 5 bases from V and 6 bases from J; junction bases left unmatched: 9. There are 15 residues in the CDR3. CDR3 protein: CASSPTSGQMDTQYF. The CDR3 DNA sequence: TGTGCCAGCAGCCCCACTAGCGGGCAGATGGATACGCAGTATTTT.

The table lists this clonotype with many counts. The rearrangement uses TRBV7-6 and TRBJ1-1; D remains unclear. The CDR3 totals 14 residues. V was shortened by 6 bases and J by 1 base, with 12 bases between the two germline ends. Germline-derived CDR1 and CDR2 are SGHVS and FNYEAQ. The CDR3 DNA is TGTGCCAGCAGTCGCGAGGAGACGAACACTGAAGCTTTCTTT. It is translated as CASSREETNTEAFF.

This clonotype was recorded many times. The genes are TRBV3-1 and TRBJ1-1, with D perhaps TRBD1 (6 bases). V lost 2 bases to trimming and J lost 4 bases, with 8 bases between them. The CDR3 loop spans 13 amino acids. Germline V lookup: CDR1 LGHDT, CDR2 YNNKEL (reference sequence). CDR3 sequence (DNA): TGTGCCAGCAGCCAATGGGGGGCCACTGAAGCTTTCTTT. Protein: CASSQWGATEAFF.

This clonotype occurred many times. The chain uses TRBV12-3 or TRBV12-4 and TRBJ1-2; D might be TRBD1 (5 bases). The CDR3 is made up of 14 amino acids. Trimming took off 7 bases at V and 7 bases at J, with 19 bases between the two ends. The CDR3 coding sequence is TGTGCCAGCACCCTTGAGGGGAGGATGTCTGGCTACACCTTC. This codes for CASTLEGRMSGYTF.

This clonotype was detected many times. The rearrangement uses TRBV7-2 and TRBJ1-5; D may be TRBD1 (6 bases). The germline gives CDR1 SGHTA, CDR2 FQGNSA. The V end was cut by 3 bases, the J end by 5 bases, with 11 bases between. The CDR3 contains 14 residues. CDR3 protein: CASSFTGSDQPQHF. In nucleotides, the CDR3 is TGTGCCAGCAGCTTTACAGGGTCTGATCAGCCCCAGCATTTT.

This clonotype occurred many times. The rearrangement joins TRBV12-3 or TRBV12-4 to TRBJ2-3; 10 nucleotides agree with TRBD1. The V gene end was trimmed by 3 bases and the J gene end by 5 bases; junction bases not matched to a gene: 2. The CDR3 sequence is 14 residues long. The CDR3 here is CASSLDRGVDTQYF. The CDR3 DNA reads TGTGCCAGCAGTTTGGACAGGGGGGTAGATACGCAGTATTTT.

There are many counts of this clonotype. The chain uses TRBV30 and TRBJ1-1, with D possibly TRBD1 on 5 matching bases. The germline gives CDR1 GTSNPN, CDR2 SVGIG (reference sequence). The CDR3 loop spans 15 amino acids. V was trimmed by 2 bases and J by 0 bases, leaving 13 bases between them. CDR3 residues: CAWSSMGVMNTEAFF. The CDR3 DNA reads as TGTGCCTGGAGTTCCATGGGGGTGATGAACACTGAAGCTTTCTTT.

This clonotype was observed a handful of times. The CDR3 DNA reads as TGTGCCAGCAGTTTAGCCAATTTGCAGCCCCAGCATTTT. This codes for CASSLANLQPQHF. The rearrangement uses TRBV12-3 or TRBV12-4 and TRBJ1-5; no clear D. The CDR3 has 13 residues. V gave up 0 bases and J gave up 7 bases, with 7 bases separating them.

The V call is TRBV29-1, the J call TRBJ2-1; D remains unclear. Germline CDR1 reads SQVTM; CDR2 reads ANQGSEA. There are 13 residues in the CDR3. V was clipped by 6 bases and J by 0 bases, with 9 bases between them. The CDR3 reads CSVGVGSYNEQFF. The CDR3 DNA is TGCAGCGTCGGAGTCGGCTCCTACAATGAGCAGTTCTTC.

This clonotype has at least ten counts. This chain connects TRBV29-1 to TRBJ1-3; D remains unclear. The CDR3 spans 13 residues. V was clipped by 4 bases and J by 0 bases, with 7 bases between them. Germline assignment: CDR1 SQVTM and CDR2 ANQGSEA. The CDR3 sequence: CSVAPSSGNTIYF. CDR3 DNA sequence: TGCAGCGTTGCCCCGAGCTCTGGAAACACCATATATTTT. Filled out from reference TRBV29-1 and TRBJ1-3, the complete variable domain reads SAVISQKPSRDICQRGTSLTIQCQVDSQVTMMFWYRQQPGQSLTLIATANQGSEATYESGFVIDKFPISRPNLTFSTLTVSNMSPEDSSIYLCSVAPSSGNTIYFGEGSWLTVV.

The chain has TRBV5-1 and TRBJ2-1; D perhaps matches TRBD2 (6 bases). Germline CDR1 reads SGHRS; CDR2 reads YFSETQ. Trimming stripped 4 bases from V and 5 bases from J, with 16 bases between. The CDR3 runs 15 residues. The DNA for the CDR3 is TGCGCCAGCAGCCCCTTAGCGGACCCGGACAATGAGCAGTTCTTC. Its translation is CASSPLADPDNEQFF.

There are many counts of this clonotype. The chain joins TRBV15 to TRBJ2-1; D gene uncertain. The CDR3 totals 14 residues. Germline values: CDR1 LNHNV, CDR2 YYDKDF (reference sequence). Trimming pared 0 bases from V and 7 bases from J, leaving 10 bases between. In DNA form, the CDR3 reads TGTGCCACCAGCAGAGATCTTGTGGATAATGAGCAGTTCTTC. It yields the protein CATSRDLVDNEQFF.

Ten or more counts support this clonotype. This CDR3 is CASTLEGSYEQYF. Written as DNA, the CDR3 is TGCGCCAGCACCCTCGAGGGGTCCTACGAGCAGTACTTC. This chain joins TRBV5-1 and TRBJ2-7; tentatively, D is TRBD1 or TRBD2 (5 bases each). CDR3 length: 13 amino acids. Germline V gene data show CDR1 as SGHRS and CDR2 as YFSETQ. Trimming took off 6 bases at V and 1 base at J, with 11 bases between the two ends.

The V and J genes are TRBV19 and TRBJ1-5, with a tentative D call TRBD1 (5 bases). Trimming took 6 bases from V and 3 from J, leaving 27 bases between them. The CDR3 spans 19 residues. Germline V lookup: CDR1 LNHDA, CDR2 SQIVND (reference sequence). CDR3 DNA: TGTGCCAGTAGACTGATTGGACGGAGGTCTGGGGGATACAATCAGCCCCAGCATTTT. Translation: CASRLIGRRSGGYNQPQHF. Variable domain in full (rest from reference TRBV19 and TRBJ1-5): DGGITQSPKYLFRKEGQNVTLSCEQNLNHDAMYWYRQDPGQGLRLIYYSQIVNDFQKGDIAEGYSVSREKKESFPLTVTSAQKNPTAFYLCASRLIGRRSGGYNQPQHFGDGTRLSIL.

By share of the sample, this clonotype is medium-sized. V is TRBV7-9 and J is TRBJ2-7; D perhaps matches TRBD1 (7 bases). This CDR3 is built from 16 residues. Trimming left V 0 bases short and J 5 bases short, with 17 bases between. Per the germline V gene, CDR1 is SEHNR and CDR2 is FQNEAQ (reference sequence). The CDR3 DNA reads TGTGCCAGCAGCTTAGCGCGCGGGACAGCTTTTCACGAGCAGTACGTC. It specifies CASSLARGTAFHEQYV.

This clonotype has a count of ten or more. CDR3 bases: TGTGCCATCAGGGGGACTCAACAAGAGACCCAGTACTTC. Protein product: CAIRGTQQETQYF. The chain combines TRBV10-3 with TRBJ2-5; D might be TRBD2 (6 bases). Trimming cost V 6 bases and J 2 bases, with 10 bases left between them. The CDR3 runs 13 residues. Germline V gene sequence: CDR1 ENHRY, CDR2 SYGVKD.

The V call is TRBV10-3, the J call TRBJ1-5; D not resolved. The germline V and J ends were trimmed by 1 base and 4 bases, with 5 bases remaining between them. The CDR3 runs to 13 residues. Germline CDR1 ENHRY, CDR2 SYGVKD. The DNA of the CDR3 is TGTGCCATCAGTGAGTATGGTAATCAGCCCCAGCATTTT. Amino acid sequence: CAISEYGNQPQHF.

This clonotype is medium-sized in the sample. This chain links TRBV7-2 with TRBJ2-5; 7 nucleotides agree with TRBD2. CDR1 and CDR2 from the germline V gene are SGHTA and FQGNSA. V trimming: 5 bases; J trimming: 1 base; junction bases outside the gene matches: 4. This CDR3 is built from 14 residues. The chain's CDR3 is CASSASGAQETQYF. Here the CDR3 DNA reads TGTGCCAGCAGCGCTAGCGGAGCCCAAGAGACCCAGTACTTC. Supplemented by reference TRBV7-2 and TRBJ2-5, the full variable domain reads GAGVSQSPSNKVTEKGKDVELRCDPISGHTALYWYRQSLGQGLEFLIYFQGNSAPDKSGLPSDRFSAERTGGSVSTLTIQRTQQEDSAVYLCASSASGAQETQYFGPGTRLLVL.

This sequence joins TRBV30 and TRBJ2-5; a weak D match, TRBD2 (7 bases). The CDR3 spans 15 residues. V was shortened by 2 bases and J by 2 bases, with 15 bases between the two germline ends. Germline V lookup: CDR1 GTSNPN, CDR2 SVGIG (reference sequence). Written as DNA, the CDR3 is TGTGCCTGGAGTTGGGGGGGGACAAATCAAGAGACCCAGTACTTC. This codes for CAWSWGGTNQETQYF.

This clonotype is medium-sized by share. This rearrangement joins TRBV2 to TRBJ2-6; no reliable D call. CDR1 SNHLY and CDR2 FYNNEI come from the germline V gene. V lost 3 bases and J 0 bases, leaving 3 bases between the germline ends. This CDR3 region has 14 residues. Here the CDR3 DNA reads TGTGCCAGCAGTGAGGACTCTGGGGCCAACGTCCTGACTTTC. Protein product: CASSEDSGANVLTF.

Within the sample, this clonotype is medium-sized (0.01 to 0.1%). The genes are TRBV20-1 and TRBJ1-4; D is unclear. Germline lookup yields CDR1 DFQATT and CDR2 SNEGSKA (reference sequence). V was trimmed by 0 bases and J by 4 bases, leaving 15 bases between them. The length of the CDR3 is 16 residues. The CDR3, as DNA: TGCAGTGCTAGAGAGCCGGCGGGCATGAGTAATGAAAAACTGTTTTTT. This codes for CSAREPAGMSNEKLFF.

This clonotype was seen at least ten times. The chain links TRBV5-1 to TRBJ2-1, with D maybe TRBD2 (6 bases). Germline V gives CDR1 SGHRS, CDR2 YFSETQ. Between the trimmed V and J ends, which lost 5 bases and 0 bases, there was a span of 15 bases. The CDR3 has 16 residues. CDR3 amino acids: CASRSVAESSYNEQFF. The CDR3 nucleotides are TGCGCCAGCAGGTCCGTAGCGGAAAGCTCCTACAATGAGCAGTTCTTC.

This clonotype was seen a few times. The chain is built from TRBV7-6 and TRBJ1-4; the match to TRBD1 covers 10 bases. V gave up 4 bases and J gave up 4 bases; unmatched junction bases: 3. This CDR3 spans 15 amino acids. The germline V gene encodes CDR1 SGHVS and CDR2 FNYEAQ. In nucleotides, the CDR3 is TGTGCCAGCAGCTCGAGGACAGGGGGTAATGAAAAACTGTTTTTT. It translates to CASSSRTGGNEKLFF.

This clonotype showed up many times. The chain employs TRBV11-1 and TRBJ1-1; 7 bases agree with TRBD1. The CDR3 spans 16 residues. Unmatched junction bases numbered 8, after V lost 4 bases and J lost 0 bases. Germline V CDR1 and CDR2: SGHAT, FQDESV (reference sequence). This chain's CDR3 is CASSSTGVFMNTEAFF. CDR3 nucleotide sequence: TGTGCCAGCAGCTCTACAGGGGTCTTCATGAACACTGAAGCTTTCTTT.

This clonotype was found many times. The J gene is TRBJ2-3, the V gene TRBV6-2 or TRBV6-3, with a weak D call TRBD1 (5 bases). Germline assignment: CDR1 MNHEY and CDR2 SVGEGT. The CDR3 sequence is 13 residues long. V lost 5 bases and J 3 bases, leaving 9 bases between the germline ends. The CDR3 loop reads CASSVQGTDTQYF. DNA of the CDR3: TGTGCCAGCAGTGTCCAGGGAACAGATACGCAGTATTTT.

By share of the sample, this clonotype is medium-sized. This CDR3 reads CASSLNAGTTEAFF. In DNA, the CDR3 is TGTGCCAGCAGTTTAAACGCAGGGACGACTGAAGCTTTCTTT. The rearrangement joins TRBV27 to TRBJ1-1; TRBD1 is a possible D gene (5 bases). Germline V gene lookup returns CDR1 MNHEY and CDR2 SMNVEV (reference sequence). V lost 2 bases, J lost 5 bases, and 12 bases lay in between. The CDR3 loop spans 14 amino acids.

This clonotype ranks as medium-sized (0.01 to 0.1%). The chain joins TRBV12-3 or TRBV12-4 to TRBJ2-7; 12 bases match TRBD2. V lost 5 bases to trimming and J lost 4 bases; unmatched junction nucleotides: 9. The CDR3 sequence is 16 residues long. The CDR3 sequence is CASSRTLAGGPYEQYF. Written as DNA, the CDR3 is TGTGCCAGCAGTCGTACTCTAGCGGGAGGGCCTTACGAGCAGTACTTC.